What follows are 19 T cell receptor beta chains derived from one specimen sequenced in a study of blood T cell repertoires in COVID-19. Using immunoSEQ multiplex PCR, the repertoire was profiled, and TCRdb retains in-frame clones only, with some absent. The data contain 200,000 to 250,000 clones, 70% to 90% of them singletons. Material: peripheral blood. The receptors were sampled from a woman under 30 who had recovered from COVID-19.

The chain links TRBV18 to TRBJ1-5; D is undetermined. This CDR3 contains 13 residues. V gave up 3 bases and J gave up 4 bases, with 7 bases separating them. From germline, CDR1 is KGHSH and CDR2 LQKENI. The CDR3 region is CASSPARNQPQHF. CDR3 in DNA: TGTGCCAGCTCACCCGCCAGAAATCAGCCCCAGCATTTT.

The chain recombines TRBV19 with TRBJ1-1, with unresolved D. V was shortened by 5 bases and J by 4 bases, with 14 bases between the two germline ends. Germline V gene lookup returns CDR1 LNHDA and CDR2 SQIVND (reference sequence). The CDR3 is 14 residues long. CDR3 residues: CASSALPGGTEAFF. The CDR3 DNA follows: TGTGCCAGTAGTGCCTTACCAGGTGGCACTGAAGCTTTCTTT.

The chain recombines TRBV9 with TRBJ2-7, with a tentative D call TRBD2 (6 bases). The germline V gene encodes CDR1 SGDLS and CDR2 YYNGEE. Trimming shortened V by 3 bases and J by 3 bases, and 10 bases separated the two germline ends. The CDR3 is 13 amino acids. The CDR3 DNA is TGTGCCAGCAGCGGCGGGACCAGCTACGAGCAGTACTTC. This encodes CASSGGTSYEQYF.

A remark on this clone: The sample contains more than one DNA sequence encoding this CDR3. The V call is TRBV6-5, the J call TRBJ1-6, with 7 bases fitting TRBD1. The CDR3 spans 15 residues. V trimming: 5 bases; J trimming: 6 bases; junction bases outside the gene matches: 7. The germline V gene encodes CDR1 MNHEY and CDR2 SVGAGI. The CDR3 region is CASSITRDSNSPLHF. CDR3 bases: TGTGCCAGCAGTATAACCCGGGACAGTAATTCACCCCTCCACTTT.

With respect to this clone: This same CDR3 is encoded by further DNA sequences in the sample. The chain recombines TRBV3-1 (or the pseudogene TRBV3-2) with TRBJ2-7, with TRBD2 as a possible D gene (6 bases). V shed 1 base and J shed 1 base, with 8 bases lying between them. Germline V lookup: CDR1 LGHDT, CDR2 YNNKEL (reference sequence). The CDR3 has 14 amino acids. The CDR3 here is CASSQAGGSYEQYF. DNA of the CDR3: TGTGCCAGCAGCCAAGCCGGGGGTTCCTACGAGCAGTACTTC.

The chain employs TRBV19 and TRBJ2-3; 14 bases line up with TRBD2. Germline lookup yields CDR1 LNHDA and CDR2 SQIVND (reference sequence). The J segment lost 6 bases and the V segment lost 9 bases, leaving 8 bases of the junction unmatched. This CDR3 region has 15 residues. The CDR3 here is CASKTGLAGADTQYF. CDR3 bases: TGTGCCAGCAAGACGGGACTAGCGGGAGCTGATACGCAGTATTTT.

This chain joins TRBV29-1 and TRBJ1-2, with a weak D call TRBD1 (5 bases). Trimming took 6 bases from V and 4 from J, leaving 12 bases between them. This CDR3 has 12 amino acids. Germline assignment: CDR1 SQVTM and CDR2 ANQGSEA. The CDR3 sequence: CSVERGFYGYTF. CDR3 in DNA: TGCAGCGTGGAGCGGGGGTTCTATGGCTACACCTTC.

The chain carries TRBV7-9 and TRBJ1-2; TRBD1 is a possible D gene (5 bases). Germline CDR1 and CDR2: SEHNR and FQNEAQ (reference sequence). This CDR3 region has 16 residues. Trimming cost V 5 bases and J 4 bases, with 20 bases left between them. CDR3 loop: CASSPSRMGHFYGYTF. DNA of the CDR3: TGTGCCAGCAGCCCATCCCGGATGGGGCACTTCTATGGCTACACCTTC.

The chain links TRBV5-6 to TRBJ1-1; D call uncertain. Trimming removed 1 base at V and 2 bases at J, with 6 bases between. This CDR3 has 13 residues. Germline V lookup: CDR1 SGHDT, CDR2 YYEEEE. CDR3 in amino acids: CASSLSRNTEAFF. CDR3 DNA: TGTGCCAGCAGCTTGTCCAGAAACACTGAAGCTTTCTTT. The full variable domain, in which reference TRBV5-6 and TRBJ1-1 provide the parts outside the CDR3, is DAGVTQSPTHLIKTRGQQVTLRCSPKSGHDTVSWYQQALGQGPQFIFQYYEEEERQRGNFPDRFSGHQFPNYSSELNVNALLLGDSALYLCASSLSRNTEAFFGQGTRLTVV.

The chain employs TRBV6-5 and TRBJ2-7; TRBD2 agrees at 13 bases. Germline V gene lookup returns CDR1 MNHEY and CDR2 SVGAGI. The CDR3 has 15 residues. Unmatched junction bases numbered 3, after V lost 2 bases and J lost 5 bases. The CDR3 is CASSYETSGRNEQYF. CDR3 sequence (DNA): TGTGCCAGCAGTTACGAGACTAGCGGGAGGAACGAGCAGTACTTC.

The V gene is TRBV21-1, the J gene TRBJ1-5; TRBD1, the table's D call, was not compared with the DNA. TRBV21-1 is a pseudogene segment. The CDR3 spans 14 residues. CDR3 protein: CASPGQGPYQPQHF. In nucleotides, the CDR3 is TGTGCCAGTCCGGGACAGGGTCCCTATCAGCCCCAGCATTTT.

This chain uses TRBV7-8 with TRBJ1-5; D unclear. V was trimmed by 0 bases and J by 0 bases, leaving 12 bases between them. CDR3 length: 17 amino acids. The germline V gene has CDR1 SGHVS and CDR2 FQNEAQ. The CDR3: CASSLAVRGGSNQPQHF. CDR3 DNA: TGTGCCAGCAGCTTAGCCGTTCGGGGAGGTAGCAATCAGCCCCAGCATTTT.

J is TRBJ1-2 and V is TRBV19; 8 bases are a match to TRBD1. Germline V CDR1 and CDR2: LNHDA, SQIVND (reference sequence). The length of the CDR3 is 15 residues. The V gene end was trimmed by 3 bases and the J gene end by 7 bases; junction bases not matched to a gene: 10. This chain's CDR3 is CASSISQGAGVGYTF. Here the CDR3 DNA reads TGTGCCAGTAGTATCTCCCAGGGGGCGGGAGTTGGCTACACCTTC.

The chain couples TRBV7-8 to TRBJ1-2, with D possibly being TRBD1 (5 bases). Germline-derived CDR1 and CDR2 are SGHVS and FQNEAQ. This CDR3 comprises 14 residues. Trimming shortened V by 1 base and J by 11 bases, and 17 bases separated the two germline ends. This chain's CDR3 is CASSLVYRQGGYTF. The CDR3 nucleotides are TGTGCCAGCAGCTTAGTATATAGGCAGGGTGGGTACACCTTC.

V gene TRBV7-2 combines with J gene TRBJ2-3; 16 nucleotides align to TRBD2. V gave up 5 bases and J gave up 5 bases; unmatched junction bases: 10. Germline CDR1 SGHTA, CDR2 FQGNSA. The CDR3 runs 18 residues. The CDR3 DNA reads TGTGCCAGCAGCCCCACTGGGACTAGCGGGAGGGCTGGAGATACGCAGTATTTT. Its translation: CASSPTGTSGRAGDTQYF. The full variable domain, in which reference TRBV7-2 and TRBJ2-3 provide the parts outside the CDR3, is GAGVSQSPSNKVTEKGKDVELRCDPISGHTALYWYRQSLGQGLEFLIYFQGNSAPDKSGLPSDRFSAERTGGSVSTLTIQRTQQEDSAVYLCASSPTGTSGRAGDTQYFGPGTRLTVL.

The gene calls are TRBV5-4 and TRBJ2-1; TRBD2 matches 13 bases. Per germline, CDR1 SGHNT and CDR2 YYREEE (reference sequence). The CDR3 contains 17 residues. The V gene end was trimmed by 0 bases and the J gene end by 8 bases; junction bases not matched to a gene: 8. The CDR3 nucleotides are TGTGCCAGCAGCTTGGCAGGGACTAGCGGGATGGGAGATGAGCAGTTCTTC. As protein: CASSLAGTSGMGDEQFF.

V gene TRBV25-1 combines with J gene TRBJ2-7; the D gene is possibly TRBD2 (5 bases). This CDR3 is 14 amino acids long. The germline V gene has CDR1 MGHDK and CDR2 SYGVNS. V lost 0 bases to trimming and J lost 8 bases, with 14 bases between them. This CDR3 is CASSEYDPGTKQYF. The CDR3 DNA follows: TGTGCCAGCAGTGAATACGATCCGGGAACCAAGCAGTACTTC.

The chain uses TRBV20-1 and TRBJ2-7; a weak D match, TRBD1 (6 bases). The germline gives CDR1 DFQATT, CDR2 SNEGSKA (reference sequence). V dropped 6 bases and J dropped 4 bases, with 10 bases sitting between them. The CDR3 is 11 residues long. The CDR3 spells CSAEGEYEQYF. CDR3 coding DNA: TGCAGTGCAGAGGGGGAGTACGAGCAGTACTTC.

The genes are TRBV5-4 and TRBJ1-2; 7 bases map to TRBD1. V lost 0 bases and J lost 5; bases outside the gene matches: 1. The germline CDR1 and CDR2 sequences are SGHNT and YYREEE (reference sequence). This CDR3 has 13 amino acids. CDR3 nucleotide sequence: TGTGCCAGCAGCTTGGCAGGGGGTTATGGCTACACCTTC. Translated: CASSLAGGYGYTF.